This T cell receptor beta chain was profiled in a study of cytomegalovirus exposure and HLA in healthy donors. In germline, CDR1 is SQVTM, CDR2 ANQGSEA. The CDR3 covers 14 residues. V was cut by 1 base and J by 4 bases, with 13 bases left in between. Primers: 60 Vbeta forward and 13 Jbeta reverse. Clones were sequenced by immunoSEQ multiplex PCR, and TCRdb holds only the in-frame ones, with some missing. This table has over 150,000 clones, about two thirds appearing once. This chain joins TRBV29-1 and TRBJ1-2; D might be TRBD1 (6 bases). Sequencing was done on a sample of PBMCs. This sequence was found in a woman aged 18 to 35 in good health and CMV-seropositive. DNA for the CDR3: TGCAGCGTTGAAGGGACAGCTTTATCCTATGGCTACACCTTC. It codes for CSVEGTALSYGYTF. Together with reference TRBV29-1 and TRBJ1-2, the CDR3 gives the full variable domain: SAVISQKPSRDICQRGTSLTIQCQVDSQVTMMFWYRQQPGQSLTLIATANQGSEATYESGFVIDKFPISRPNLTFSTLTVSNMSPEDSSIYLCSVEGTALSYGYTFGSGTRLTVV.